This record looks at one T cell receptor beta chain sequence and its context. The antigen it binds to is not known. Qualities for individual bases were not recorded, and no much larger clone is one base off. Transplants used related donors with nonmyeloablative bone marrow transplantation; mixed chimerism was transient in the human trials. Thawed PBMCs were FACS-sorted into unstimulated Tregs (CD4+CD25+CD127-), CD4+ non-Tregs (CD4+CD25-), CD4 cells and CD8 cells. Patients were several combined kidney and bone marrow transplant recipients from the ITN036ST trial, and only these trial subjects had samples available. Healthy control blood was processed to PBMCs by Ficoll density gradient and cryopreserved, and patient PBMCs were collected before and after transplant. The CDR3 sequence holds 14 residues, the cysteine and phenylalanine included. Only the CDR3 DNA is retained, 42 bases long and in frame from the first base. From the germline V gene (reference sequence), CDR1 is MNHEY and CDR2 is SMNVEV. At the junction V is shortened by 7 bases and J by 4 bases, with 16 bases in between.

The data were taken from a study of Tregs in tolerant kidney transplant recipients (dated by TCRdb to the late 2010s). Regarding the complete study: TCRbeta sequencing was used in the study to identify donor-specific regulatory T cells before combined kidney and bone marrow transplantation, and the identified cells were then tracked after transplant.

For TCRbeta CDR3 sequencing, genomic DNA from the sorted cells was extracted using the QIAGEN DNeasy Blood and Tissue Kit. High-throughput TCRbeta CDR3 sequencing, including PCR amplification with bias correction and internal controls, was performed commercially through immunoSEQ. As for the original processing: Unique productive TCRbeta sequences were defined by CDR3 nucleotide sequence when primers matched and otherwise by CDR3 amino acid sequence together with Vbeta and Jbeta genes. Sorting error was corrected by removing sequences shared between sorted populations at a frequency ratio of 2:1 or less, and the remaining shared sequences were assigned to the higher population. A sequence counted as donor-reactive if, in CFSE-low cells, the sequence had a frequency of at least 0.01% and was expanded at least 5-fold compared with unstimulated cells. Repertoire divergence was quantified by Jensen-Shannon divergence using the top 100 TCRbeta sequences ranked by frequency. For any sample with multiple sequencing runs, sorting error was corrected in each run separately before the runs were pooled. Not all clones reach the TCRdb copy of this immuneACCESS table, which keeps in-frame sequences only. Checked studies attribute under half of the gap to unresolved V genes and leave the rest unexplained. The D gene and trimming were derived from the DNA, and the V and J assignments and clone size from that table. The sample profile shows tens of thousands of clones; about 89% of them were found once. 15% of the sample belongs to the ten largest clones.

Findings and caveats that apply to the study as a whole: Donor-specific Treg expansion was found to exceed global Treg expansion in tolerant patients, suggesting antigen-driven rather than nonspecific expansion. Biological reproducibility was not directly assessed, although technical replication error appeared to be minimal. Expanding Tregs with activated donor B cells appeared to identify the most biologically relevant and donor-specific TCRbeta repertoire. For some patients, the PCR primers changed as time went on, which meant samples from those patients could not be compared with one another at the nucleotide level. Because the study included only a small number of patients, the results must be confirmed in larger populations and under other immunosuppression protocols.

The sample consisted of CD8+ T cells from blood (PBMCs), taken 24 months after the transplant. The sequence was collected from a human patient who received a combined kidney and bone marrow transplant. Following transplantation, T cells from the graft donor may be among those present. The V gene is TRBV27 and the J gene is TRBJ1-1; tentative D gene TRBD1, with 5 bases matching. The CDR3 region: CASTLKEGSTEAFF. The DNA sequence is TGTGCCAGCACTCTAAAGGAGGGGAGCACTGAAGCTTTCTTT.